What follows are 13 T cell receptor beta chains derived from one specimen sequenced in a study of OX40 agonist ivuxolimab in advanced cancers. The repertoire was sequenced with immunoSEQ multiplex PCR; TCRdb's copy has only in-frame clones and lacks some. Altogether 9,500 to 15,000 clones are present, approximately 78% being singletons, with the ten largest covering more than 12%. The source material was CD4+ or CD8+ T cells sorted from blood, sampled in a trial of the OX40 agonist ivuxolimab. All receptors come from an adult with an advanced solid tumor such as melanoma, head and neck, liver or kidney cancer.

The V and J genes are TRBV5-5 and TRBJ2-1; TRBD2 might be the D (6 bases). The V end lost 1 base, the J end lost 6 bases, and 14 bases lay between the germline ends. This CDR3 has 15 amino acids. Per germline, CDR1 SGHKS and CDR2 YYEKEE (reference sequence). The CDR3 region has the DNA TGTGCCAGCAGCTTGAATCCACTAGCTGCCAATGAGCAGTTCTTC. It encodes CASSLNPLAANEQFF.

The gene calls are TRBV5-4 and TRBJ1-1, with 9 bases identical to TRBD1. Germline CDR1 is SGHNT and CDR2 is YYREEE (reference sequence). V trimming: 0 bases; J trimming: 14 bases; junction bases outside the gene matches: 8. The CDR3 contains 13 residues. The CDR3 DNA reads TGTGCCAGCAGCTTGGTCCCGGGACAGGGTATATTCTTT. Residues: CASSLVPGQGIFF.

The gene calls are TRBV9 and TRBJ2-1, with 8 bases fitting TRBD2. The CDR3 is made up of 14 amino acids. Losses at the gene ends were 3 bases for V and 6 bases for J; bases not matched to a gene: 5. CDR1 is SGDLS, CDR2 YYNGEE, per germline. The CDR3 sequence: CASSGGRGGNEQFF. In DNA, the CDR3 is TGTGCCAGCAGCGGTGGACGGGGGGGCAATGAGCAGTTCTTC.

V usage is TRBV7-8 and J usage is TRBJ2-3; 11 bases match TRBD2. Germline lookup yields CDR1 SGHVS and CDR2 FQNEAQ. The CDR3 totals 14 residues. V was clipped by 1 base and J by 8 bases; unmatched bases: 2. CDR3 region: CASSLELAGATQYF. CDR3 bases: TGTGCCAGCAGCTTAGAACTAGCGGGAGCTACGCAGTATTTT.

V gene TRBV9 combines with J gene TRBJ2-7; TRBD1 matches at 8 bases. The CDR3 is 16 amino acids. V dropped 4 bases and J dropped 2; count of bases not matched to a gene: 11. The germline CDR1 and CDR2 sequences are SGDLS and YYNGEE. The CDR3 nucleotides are TGTGCCAGCAGCCCCTTCGGACAGGGACTCACCTACGAGCAGTACTTC. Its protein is CASSPFGQGLTYEQYF.

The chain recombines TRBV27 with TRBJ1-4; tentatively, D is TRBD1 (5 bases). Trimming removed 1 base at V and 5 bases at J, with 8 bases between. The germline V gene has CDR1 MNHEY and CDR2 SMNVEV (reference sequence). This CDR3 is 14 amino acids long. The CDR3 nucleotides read TGTGCCAGCAGTTTATGGAGGGGAAATGAAAAACTGTTTTTT. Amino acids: CASSLWRGNEKLFF.

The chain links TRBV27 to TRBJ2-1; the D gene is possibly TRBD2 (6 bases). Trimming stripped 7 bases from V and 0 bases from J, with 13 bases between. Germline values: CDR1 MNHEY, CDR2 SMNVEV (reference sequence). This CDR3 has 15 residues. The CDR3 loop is CASTHDGSSYNEQFF. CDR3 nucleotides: TGTGCCAGCACCCATGACGGGAGCTCCTACAATGAGCAGTTCTTC.

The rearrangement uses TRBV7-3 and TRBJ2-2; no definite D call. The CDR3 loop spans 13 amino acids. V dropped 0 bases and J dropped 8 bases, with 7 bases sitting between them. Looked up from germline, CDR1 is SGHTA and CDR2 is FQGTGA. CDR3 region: CASSLTFGGELFF. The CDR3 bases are TGTGCCAGCAGCTTAACGTTCGGAGGGGAGCTGTTTTTT.

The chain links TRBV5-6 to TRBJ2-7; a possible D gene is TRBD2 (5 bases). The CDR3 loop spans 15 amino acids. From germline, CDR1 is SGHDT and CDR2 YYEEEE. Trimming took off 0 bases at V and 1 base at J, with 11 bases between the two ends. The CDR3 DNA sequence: TGTGCCAGCAGCTTGGCGAGGGAGCCGTCCTACGAGCAGTACTTC. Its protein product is CASSLAREPSYEQYF.

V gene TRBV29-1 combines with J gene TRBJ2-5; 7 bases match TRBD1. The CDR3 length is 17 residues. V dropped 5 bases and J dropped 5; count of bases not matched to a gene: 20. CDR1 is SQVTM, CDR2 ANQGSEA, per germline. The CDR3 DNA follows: TGCAGCGTTTTTAAGGGTGGACAGGACGGAGGTTTGGAGACCCAGTACTTC. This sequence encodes CSVFKGGQDGGLETQYF.

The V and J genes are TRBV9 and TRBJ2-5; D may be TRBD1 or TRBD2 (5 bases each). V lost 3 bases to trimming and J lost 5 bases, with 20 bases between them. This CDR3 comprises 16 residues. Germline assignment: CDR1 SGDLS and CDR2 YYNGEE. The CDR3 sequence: CASSANRDGGMETQYF. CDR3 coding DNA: TGTGCCAGCAGCGCAAATCGGGACGGAGGAATGGAGACCCAGTACTTC.

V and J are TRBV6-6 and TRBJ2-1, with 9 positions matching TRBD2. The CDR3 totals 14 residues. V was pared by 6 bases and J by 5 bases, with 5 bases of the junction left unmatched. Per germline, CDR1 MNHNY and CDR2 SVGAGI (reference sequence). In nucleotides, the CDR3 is TGTGCCAGCAGACGAAGCGGGAGGAACAATGAGCAGTTCTTC. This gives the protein CASRRSGRNNEQFF.

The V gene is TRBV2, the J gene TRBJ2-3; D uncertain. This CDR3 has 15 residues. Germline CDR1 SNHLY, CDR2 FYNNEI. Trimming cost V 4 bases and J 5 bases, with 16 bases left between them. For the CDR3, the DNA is TGTGCCAGCAGTGCGACGGTGTCGTCAAGAGATACGCAGTATTTT. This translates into CASSATVSSRDTQYF.